This paragraph covers one TCR beta chain sequence. Its antigen is still unknown. The source of the sample is a study of blood T cells in healthy people across ages. Trimming removed 3 bases from V and 1 base from J, with 16 bases in between. The germline CDR1 and CDR2 sequences are SQVTM and ANQGSEA. The CDR3 contains 16 residues. Broader study findings: PBMC samples, being unsorted, prevented any conclusive comparison of naive and antigen-experienced cells. Estimates drawn from one million T cells were deemed to understate diversity.

Donors each provided around 10 milliliters of peripheral blood. Using a J-beta primer mix together with a sample-barcoded 5' primer, a second PCR was run for roughly 7 to 11 cycles. TCRdb recomputed calls from the 5' RACE reads with MiXCR, one row per CDR3 protein. The sample includes about 1.4 million distinct CDR3 sequences, roughly 59% of them seen just once. V usage is TRBV29-1 and J usage is TRBJ2-4; maybe TRBD1 (5 bases). The sequenced material came from blood. The TCR originated in a man younger than 30 in good health. The chain's CDR3 is CSVETFQGTAKNIQYF. CDR3 DNA: TGCAGCGTTGAGACCTTCCAGGGTACGGCCAAAAACATTCAGTACTTC. Full variable domain (missing parts from reference TRBV29-1 and TRBJ2-4): SAVISQKPSRDICQRGTSLTIQCQVDSQVTMMFWYRQQPGQSLTLIATANQGSEATYESGFVIDKFPISRPNLTFSTLTVSNMSPEDSSIYLCSVETFQGTAKNIQYFGAGTRLSVL.